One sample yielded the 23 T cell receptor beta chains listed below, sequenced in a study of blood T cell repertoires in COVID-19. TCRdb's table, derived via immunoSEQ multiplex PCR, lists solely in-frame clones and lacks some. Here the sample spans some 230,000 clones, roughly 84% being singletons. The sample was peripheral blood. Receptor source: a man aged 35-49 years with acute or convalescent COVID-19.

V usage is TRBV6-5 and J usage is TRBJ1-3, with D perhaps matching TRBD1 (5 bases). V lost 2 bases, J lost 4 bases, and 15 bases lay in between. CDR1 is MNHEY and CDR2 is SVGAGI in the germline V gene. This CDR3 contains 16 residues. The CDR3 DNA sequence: TGTGCCAGCAGTTACGATCGACGGGGGATAGGAAACACCATATATTTT. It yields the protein CASSYDRRGIGNTIYF.

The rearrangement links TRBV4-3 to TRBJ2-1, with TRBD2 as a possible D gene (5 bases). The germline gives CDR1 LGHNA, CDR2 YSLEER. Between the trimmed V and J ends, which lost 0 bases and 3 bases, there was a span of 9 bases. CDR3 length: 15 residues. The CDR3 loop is CASSQEGGSYNEQFF. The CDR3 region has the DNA TGCGCCAGCAGCCAAGAAGGAGGCAGCTACAATGAGCAGTTCTTC.

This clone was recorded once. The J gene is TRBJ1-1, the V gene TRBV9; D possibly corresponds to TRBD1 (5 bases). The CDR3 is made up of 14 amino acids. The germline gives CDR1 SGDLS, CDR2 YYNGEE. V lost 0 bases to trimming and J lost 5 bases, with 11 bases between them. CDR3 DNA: TGTGCCAGCAGCGTAGAGGGGTCTGGAACTGAAGCTTTCTTT. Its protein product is CASSVEGSGTEAFF. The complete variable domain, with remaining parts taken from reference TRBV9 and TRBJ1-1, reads DSGVTQTPKHLITATGQRVTLRCSPRSGDLSVYWYQQSLDQGLQFLIQYYNGEERAKGNILERFSAQQFPDLHSELNLSSLELGDSALYFCASSVEGSGTEAFFGQGTRLTVV.

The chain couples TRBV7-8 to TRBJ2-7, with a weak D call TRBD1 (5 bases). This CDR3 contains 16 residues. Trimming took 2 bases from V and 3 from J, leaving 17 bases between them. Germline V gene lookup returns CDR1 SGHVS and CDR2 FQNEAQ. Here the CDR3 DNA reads TGTGCCAGCAGCTTAAGTGGTTCAGGGTGGAACTACGAGCAGTACTTC. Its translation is CASSLSGSGWNYEQYF.

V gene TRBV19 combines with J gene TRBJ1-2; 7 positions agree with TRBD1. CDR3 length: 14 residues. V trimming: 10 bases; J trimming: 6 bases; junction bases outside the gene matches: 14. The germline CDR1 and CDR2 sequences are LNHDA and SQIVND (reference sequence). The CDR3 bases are TGTGCCAATCGTAAGTTGGGACAGAGGAATGGCTACACCTTC. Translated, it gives CANRKLGQRNGYTF.

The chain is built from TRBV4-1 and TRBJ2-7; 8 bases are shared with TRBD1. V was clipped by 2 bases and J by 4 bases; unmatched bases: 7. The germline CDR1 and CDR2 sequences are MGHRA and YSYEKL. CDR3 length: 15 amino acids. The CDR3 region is CASSQPGGGRYEQYF. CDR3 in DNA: TGCGCCAGCAGCCAACCAGGGGGCGGGCGGTACGAGCAGTACTTC.

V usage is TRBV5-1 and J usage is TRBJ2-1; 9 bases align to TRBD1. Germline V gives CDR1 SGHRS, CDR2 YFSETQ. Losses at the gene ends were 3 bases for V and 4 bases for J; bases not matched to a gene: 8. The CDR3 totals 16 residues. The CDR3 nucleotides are TGCGCCAGCAGCTCCCCTGGGACAGGGTCTTACAATGAGCAGTTCTTC. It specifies CASSSPGTGSYNEQFF. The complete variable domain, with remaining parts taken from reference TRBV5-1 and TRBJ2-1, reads KAGVTQTPRYLIKTRGQQVTLSCSPISGHRSVSWYQQTPGQGLQFLFEYFSETQRNKGNFPGRFSGRQFSNSRSEMNVSTLELGDSALYLCASSSPGTGSYNEQFFGPGTRLTVL.

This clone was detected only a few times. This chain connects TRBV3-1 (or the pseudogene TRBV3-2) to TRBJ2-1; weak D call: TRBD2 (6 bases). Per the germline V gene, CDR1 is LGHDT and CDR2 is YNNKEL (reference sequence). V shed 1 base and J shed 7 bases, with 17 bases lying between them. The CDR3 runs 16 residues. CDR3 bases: TGTGCCAGCAGCCAAGGAGGGCTAGCGCGGACAAATGAGCAGTTCTTC. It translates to CASSQGGLARTNEQFF.

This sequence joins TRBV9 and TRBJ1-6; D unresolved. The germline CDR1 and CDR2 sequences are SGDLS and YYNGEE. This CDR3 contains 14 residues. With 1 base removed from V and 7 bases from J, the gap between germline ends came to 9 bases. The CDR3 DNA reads TGTGCCAGCAGCGTATTGTCAGTAAATTCACCCCTCCACTTT. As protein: CASSVLSVNSPLHF.

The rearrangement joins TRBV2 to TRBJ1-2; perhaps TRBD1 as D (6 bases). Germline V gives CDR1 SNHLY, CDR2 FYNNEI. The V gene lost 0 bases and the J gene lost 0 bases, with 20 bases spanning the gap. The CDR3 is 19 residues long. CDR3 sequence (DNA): TGTGCCAGCAGTGAAGCCCCGCCGGTCGGCAGGACAGCTAACTATGGCTACACCTTC. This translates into CASSEAPPVGRTANYGYTF.

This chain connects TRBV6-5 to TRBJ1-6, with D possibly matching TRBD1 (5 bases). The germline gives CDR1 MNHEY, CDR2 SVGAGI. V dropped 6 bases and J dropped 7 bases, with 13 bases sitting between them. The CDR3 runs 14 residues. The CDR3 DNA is TGTGCCAGCAGCTTCAGGGTTAAAAATTCACCCCTCCACTTT. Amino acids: CASSFRVKNSPLHF.

DNA for the CDR3: TGTGCCAGCAGTACCCTGGGCTACACCGGGGAGCTGTTTTTT. Translated, it gives CASSTLGYTGELFF. The chain combines TRBV27 with TRBJ2-2, with unresolved D. CDR1 MNHEY and CDR2 SMNVEV come from the germline V gene (reference sequence). The V end lost 5 bases, the J end lost 3 bases, and 10 bases lay between the germline ends. The CDR3 length is 14 residues.

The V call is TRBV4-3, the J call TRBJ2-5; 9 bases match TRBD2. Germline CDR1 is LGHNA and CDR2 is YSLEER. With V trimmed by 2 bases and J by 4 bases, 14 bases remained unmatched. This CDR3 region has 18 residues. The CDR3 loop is CASSQTSAAGGPGETQYF. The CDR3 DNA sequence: TGCGCCAGCAGCCAAACAAGCGCCGCGGGGGGGCCGGGAGAGACCCAGTACTTC.

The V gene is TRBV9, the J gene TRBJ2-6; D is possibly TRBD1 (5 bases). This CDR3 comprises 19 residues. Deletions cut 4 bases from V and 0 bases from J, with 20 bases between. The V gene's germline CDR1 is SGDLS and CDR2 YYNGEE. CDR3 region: CASSPIRDSLGSGANVLTF. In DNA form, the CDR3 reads TGTGCCAGCAGCCCGATACGAGACAGCCTTGGCTCTGGGGCCAACGTCCTGACTTTC.

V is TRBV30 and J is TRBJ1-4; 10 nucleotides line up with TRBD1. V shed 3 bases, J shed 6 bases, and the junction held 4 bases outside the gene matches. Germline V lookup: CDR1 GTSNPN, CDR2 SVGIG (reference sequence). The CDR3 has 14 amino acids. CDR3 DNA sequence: TGTGCCTGGAGCCTAGGACAGGGGGATGAAAAACTGTTTTTT. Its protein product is CAWSLGQGDEKLFF.

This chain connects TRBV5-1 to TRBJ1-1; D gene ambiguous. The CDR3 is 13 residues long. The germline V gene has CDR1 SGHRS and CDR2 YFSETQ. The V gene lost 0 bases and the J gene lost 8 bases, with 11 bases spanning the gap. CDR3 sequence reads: CASSLAPGLEAFF. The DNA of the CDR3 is TGCGCCAGCAGCTTGGCACCTGGGCTCGAAGCTTTCTTT.

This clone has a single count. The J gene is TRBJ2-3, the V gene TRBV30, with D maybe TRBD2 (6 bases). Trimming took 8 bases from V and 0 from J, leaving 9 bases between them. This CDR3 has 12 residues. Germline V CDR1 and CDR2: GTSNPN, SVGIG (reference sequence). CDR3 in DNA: TGTGCCGGAGGGGTGAGCACAGATACGCAGTATTTT. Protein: CAGGVSTDTQYF.

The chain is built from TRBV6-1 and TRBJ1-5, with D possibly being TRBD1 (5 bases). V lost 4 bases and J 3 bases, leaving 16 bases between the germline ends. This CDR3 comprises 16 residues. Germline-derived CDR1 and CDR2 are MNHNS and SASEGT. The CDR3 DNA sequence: TGTGCCAGCAGTGTCGAATATCCGGGGGTCAATCAGCCCCAGCATTTT. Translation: CASSVEYPGVNQPQHF.

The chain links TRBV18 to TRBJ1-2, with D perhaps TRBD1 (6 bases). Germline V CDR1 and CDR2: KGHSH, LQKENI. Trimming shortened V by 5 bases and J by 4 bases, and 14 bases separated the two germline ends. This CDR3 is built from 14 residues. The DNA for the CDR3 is TGTGCCAGCTCAGCGACAGGAGGCGGCTATGGCTACACCTTC. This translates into CASSATGGGYGYTF.

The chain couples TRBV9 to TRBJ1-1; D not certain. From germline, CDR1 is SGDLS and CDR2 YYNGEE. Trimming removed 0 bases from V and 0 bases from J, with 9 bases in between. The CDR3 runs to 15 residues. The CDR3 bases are TGTGCCAGCAGCGTAGGAGGCAGCATGAACACTGAAGCTTTCTTT. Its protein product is CASSVGGSMNTEAFF.

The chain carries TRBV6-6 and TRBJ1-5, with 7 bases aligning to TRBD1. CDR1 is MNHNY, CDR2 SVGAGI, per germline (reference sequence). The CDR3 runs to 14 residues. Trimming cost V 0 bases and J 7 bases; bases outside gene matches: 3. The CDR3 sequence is CASSYSTGPQPQHF. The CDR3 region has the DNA TGTGCCAGCAGTTACTCGACAGGGCCCCAGCCCCAGCATTTT.

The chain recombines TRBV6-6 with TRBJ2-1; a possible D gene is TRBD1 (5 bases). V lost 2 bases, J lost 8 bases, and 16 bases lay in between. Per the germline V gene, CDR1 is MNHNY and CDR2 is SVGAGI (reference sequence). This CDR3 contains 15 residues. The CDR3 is CASSYPGLGLDEQFF. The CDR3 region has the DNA TGTGCCAGCAGTTACCCAGGGCTCGGGCTGGATGAGCAGTTCTTC.

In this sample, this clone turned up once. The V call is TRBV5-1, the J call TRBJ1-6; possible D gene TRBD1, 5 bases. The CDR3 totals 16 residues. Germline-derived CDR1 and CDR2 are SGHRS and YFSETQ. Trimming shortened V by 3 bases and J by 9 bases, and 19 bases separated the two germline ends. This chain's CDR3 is CASSSTTGTKGSPLHF. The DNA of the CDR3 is TGCGCCAGCAGCTCCACAACGGGGACTAAGGGTTCACCCCTCCACTTT.